This TCR beta chain was identified in a study of blood T cell repertoires in COVID-19. Overall study context: The samples span acute and convalescent COVID-19 from the United States, Italy and Spain. Nucleic acid was either cDNA or gDNA, and it came from T cells, B-cell-depleted T cells, or PBMCs.

Among Cohort 3 donors, those recovered had two negative PCRs, clearance, or symptom resolution. The CDR3 sequence is 12 residues long. Germline CDR1 MGHDK, CDR2 SYGVNS. With 3 bases removed from V and 6 bases from J, the gap between germline ends came to 9 bases. Per the authors' pipeline: Researchers report that nucleated cell counts were estimated from reference gene primer amplification. Profiling relied on immunoSEQ multiplex PCR, and the TCRdb table lists in-frame clones only, not all of them. From that table come the V and J calls and clone size; the DNA was used to work out D and trimming. This table holds about 400,000 clones, roughly nine tenths found once. In its sample, this clone was seen a few times.

This chain uses TRBV25-1 with TRBJ2-7; D gene ambiguous. The origin of this receptor is a woman in her twenties or thirties who had recovered from COVID-19. Sequencing input: PBMCs or T cells enriched from blood (not recorded which). The CDR3 coding sequence is TGTGCCAGCAGTGAGAACGTAGCCGAGCAGTACTTC. Translation gives CASSENVAEQYF.